A selection of T cell receptor beta chains follows, all from one sample in a study of cytomegalovirus exposure and HLA in healthy donors. Repertoires were generated with immunoSEQ multiplex PCR, while TCRdb's copy carries only in-frame clones and drops some. The data show about 88,000 clones, with approximately 80% seen just once and roughly 2.5% held by the top ten. The material sequenced was PBMCs. These receptors were obtained from a man aged 30-40 years in good health and CMV-seronegative. Each CDR3 is given without its conserved first and last residue. Fields, in order: J gene, V gene, CDR3 protein.

j_call: TRBJ2-1
v_call: TRBV7-2
cdr3_aa: ASSLESTGSKNEQF

j_call: TRBJ2-7
v_call: TRBV28
cdr3_aa: ASSLTPDSSYEQY

j_call: TRBJ2-7
v_call: TRBV7-9
cdr3_aa: STEDRGSYEQY

j_call: TRBJ2-2
v_call: TRBV5-6
cdr3_aa: ASSSVQTGGTGELF

j_call: TRBJ2-3
v_call: TRBV19
cdr3_aa: ASTKGGGRVDTQY

j_call: TRBJ2-5
v_call: TRBV6-1
cdr3_aa: ASSKGPRGETQY

j_call: TRBJ2-5
v_call: TRBV27
cdr3_aa: ASSLGAGGFLETQY

j_call: TRBJ1-1
v_call: TRBV20-1
cdr3_aa: SAGSYEAF

j_call: TRBJ1-4
v_call: TRBV5-1
cdr3_aa: ASSLVLTGAPKKLF

j_call: TRBJ1-2
v_call: TRBV10-3
cdr3_aa: AISERERYGYT

j_call: TRBJ2-3
v_call: TRBV12-5
cdr3_aa: ASGLPWTSTDTQY

j_call: TRBJ1-1
v_call: TRBV28
cdr3_aa: ASTPGQGYKAF

j_call: TRBJ2-1
v_call: TRBV7-3
cdr3_aa: ASSDIAGALSNEQF

j_call: TRBJ2-1
v_call: TRBV7-9
cdr3_aa: ASSSGTGESYNEQF

j_call: TRBJ2-2
v_call: TRBV5-1
cdr3_aa: ASSFTGTNTGELF